Below, one T cell receptor beta chain is given with its context. The sample is drawn from a study of PD-L1 blockade in urothelial cancer. Study context: Male sex and bladder-origin urothelial cancer were recorded for twenty-five of 29 patients. Per blood sample, T cells had a median of around 150,000.

The CDR3 extends over 13 amino acids. The germline V and J ends were trimmed by 5 bases and 4 bases, with 9 bases remaining between them. Looked up from germline, CDR1 is MNHEY and CDR2 is SMNVEV (reference sequence). The protocol was immunoSEQ multiplex PCR, while the TCRdb copy is restricted to in-frame clones and leaves out a portion. The data hold about 39,000 clones, with about nine tenths observed a single time. Specified time point: pretreatment peripheral blood. This TCR derives from a woman aged 55-69 years with urothelial cancer. The chain has TRBV27 and TRBJ2-1, with D hard to call. The input for sequencing was PBMCs, taken around atezolizumab (anti-PD-L1) treatment. This chain's CDR3 is CASSPPNYNEQFF. CDR3 nucleotide sequence: TGTGCCAGCAGTCCCCCCAATTACAATGAGCAGTTCTTC.